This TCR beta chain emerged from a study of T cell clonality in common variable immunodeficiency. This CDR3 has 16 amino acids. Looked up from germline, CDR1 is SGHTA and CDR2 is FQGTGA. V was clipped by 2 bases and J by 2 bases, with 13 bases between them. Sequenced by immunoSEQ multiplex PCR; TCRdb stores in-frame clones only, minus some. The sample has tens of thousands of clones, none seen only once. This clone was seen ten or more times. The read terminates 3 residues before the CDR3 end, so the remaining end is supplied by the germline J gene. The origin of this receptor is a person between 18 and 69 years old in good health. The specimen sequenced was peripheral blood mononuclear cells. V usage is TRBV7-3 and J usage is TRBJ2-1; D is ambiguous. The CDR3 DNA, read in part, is TGTGCCAGCAGCTTATCGGGTACCTGGGCCTACAATGAG. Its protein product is CASSLSGTWAYNE. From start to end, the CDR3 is CASSLSGTWAYNEQFF.